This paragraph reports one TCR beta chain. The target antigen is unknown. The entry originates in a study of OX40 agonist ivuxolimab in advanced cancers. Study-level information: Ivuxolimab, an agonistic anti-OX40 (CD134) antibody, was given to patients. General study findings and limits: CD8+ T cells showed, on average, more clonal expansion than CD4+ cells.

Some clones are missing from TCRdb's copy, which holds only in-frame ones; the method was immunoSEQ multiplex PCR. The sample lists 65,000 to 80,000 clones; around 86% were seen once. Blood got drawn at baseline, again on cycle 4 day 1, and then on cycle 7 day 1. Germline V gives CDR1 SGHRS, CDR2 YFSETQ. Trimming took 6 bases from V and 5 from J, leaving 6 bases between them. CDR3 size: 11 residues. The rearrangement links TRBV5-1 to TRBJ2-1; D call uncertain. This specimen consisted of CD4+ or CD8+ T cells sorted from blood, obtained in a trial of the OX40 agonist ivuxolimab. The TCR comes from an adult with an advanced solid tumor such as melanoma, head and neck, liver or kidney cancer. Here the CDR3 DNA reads TGCGCCAGCAAGGCAGACAATGAGCAGTTCTTC. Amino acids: CASKADNEQFF.